The source of this T cell receptor beta chain is a study of identical twins. The study's findings and limits: Out-of-frame sharing of TCR alpha in monozygotic twins was underestimated by models. There were fewer insertions in abundant cord blood beta clonotypes, but memory repertoires showed no such pattern. Sharing of beta out-of-frame sequences by twins showed a weaker excess. These conclusions were based on statistical analysis (cross-sectional, not following the same donors).

From germline, CDR1 is MNHEY and CDR2 SMNVEV (reference sequence). This CDR3 is built from 14 residues. The V and J ends lost 3 bases and 7 bases, in that order; junction bases with no gene match: 4. For this clonotype: Its antigen is still unknown.

TCRdb passed the 5' RACE reads through MiXCR, listing each CDR3 protein once. The profile shows around 370,000 distinct CDR3 sequences, roughly 10% of them singletons. The receptor's source is a woman in her 50s in good health. This chain connects TRBV27 to TRBJ2-1; 9 positions match TRBD2. What was sequenced was naive T cells sorted from blood. In DNA form, the CDR3 reads TGTGCCAGCAGTTTTCTGGGACTAGCAAATGAGCAGTTCTTC. Residues: CASSFLGLANEQFF.